The entry that follows covers one TCR beta chain sequence. These data come from a study of blood T cell repertoires in COVID-19. Study information: Both acute and convalescent COVID-19 samples were obtained from the United States, Italy and Spain. Nucleic acid was either cDNA or gDNA, and it came from T cells, B-cell-depleted T cells, or PBMCs.

Trimming cost V 4 bases and J 1 base, with 5 bases left between them. Per germline, CDR1 ENHRY and CDR2 SYGVKD. The CDR3 runs to 13 residues. In the study's own analysis: Estimated nucleated cell counts came from reference gene primer amplification. TCRdb's copy holds only in-frame clones and misses some; the assay was immunoSEQ multiplex PCR. For V, J and clone size, that table is used; D and trimming come from the DNA. The sample has over 200,000 clones, around nine tenths seen once; the top ten hold approximately 6.2%. Sequenced: peripheral blood. The J gene is TRBJ1-5, the V gene TRBV10-3, with D hard to call. The TCR sequence derives from a man aged 60 to 69 who had recovered from COVID-19. The DNA of the CDR3 is TGTGCCATCAGTGGCGCAAGCAATCAGCCCCAGCATTTT. Protein sequence: CAISGASNQPQHF.